One T cell receptor (beta chain) is described in this entry. Its antigen remains unknown. Germline V lookup: CDR1 KGHDR, CDR2 SFDVKD. V was clipped by 3 bases and J by 11 bases; unmatched bases: 16. The CDR3 has 16 amino acids. The sample originates from a study of breast tumors, draining lymph nodes, adjacent tissues. Samples came from axillary lymph nodes draining the breast cancer. Study-wide findings and caveats: Tumor T cell lymph node origin was a supported hypothesis, not proven. Luminal-like breast cancer showed significantly greater tumor-nontumor repertoire similarity than basal-like breast cancer did. Compared with lymph nodes, tumors were less diverse; compared with nontumor tissue, more.

TCRdb re-called the multiplex PCR reads through MiXCR, storing one row per CDR3 protein. The table shows about 220,000 distinct CDR3 sequences, with about 34% occurring only once. Source material: axillary lymph node tissue. The receptor was isolated from a female donor with breast cancer. Some clones in this sample may be carry-over from other donors' samples. The chain has TRBV24-1 and TRBJ2-3, with 7 bases aligning to TRBD1. CDR3 residues: CATSDGDKGAYNEQYF. The CDR3 DNA follows: TGTGCCACCAGTGATGGGGACAAGGGGGCCTACAATGAGCAGTATTTT.